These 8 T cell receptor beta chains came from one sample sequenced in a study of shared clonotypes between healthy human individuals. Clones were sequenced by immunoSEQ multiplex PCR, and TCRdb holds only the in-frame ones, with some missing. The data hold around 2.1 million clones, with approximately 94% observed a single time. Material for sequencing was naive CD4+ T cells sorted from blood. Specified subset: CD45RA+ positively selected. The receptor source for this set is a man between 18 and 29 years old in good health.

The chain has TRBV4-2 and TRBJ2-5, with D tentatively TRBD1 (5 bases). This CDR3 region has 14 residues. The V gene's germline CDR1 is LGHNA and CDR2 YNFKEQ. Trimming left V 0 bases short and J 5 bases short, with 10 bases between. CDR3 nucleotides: TGTGCCAGCAGCCAAGATTCAGGGCACGAGACCCAGTACTTC. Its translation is CASSQDSGHETQYF.

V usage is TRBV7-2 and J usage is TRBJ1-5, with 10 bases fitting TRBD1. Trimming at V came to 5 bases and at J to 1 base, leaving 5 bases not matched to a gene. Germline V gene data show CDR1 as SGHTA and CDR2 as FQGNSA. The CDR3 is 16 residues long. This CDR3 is CASSIKGQGSNQPQHF. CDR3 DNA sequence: TGTGCCAGCAGCATAAAGGGACAGGGGAGCAATCAGCCCCAGCATTTT.

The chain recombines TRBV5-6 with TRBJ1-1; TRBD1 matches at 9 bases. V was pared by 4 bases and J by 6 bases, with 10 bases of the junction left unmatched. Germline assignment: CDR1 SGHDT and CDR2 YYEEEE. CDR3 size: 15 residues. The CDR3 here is CASSADRGGLPEAFF. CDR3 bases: TGTGCCAGCAGCGCGGACAGGGGTGGGCTCCCTGAAGCTTTCTTT.

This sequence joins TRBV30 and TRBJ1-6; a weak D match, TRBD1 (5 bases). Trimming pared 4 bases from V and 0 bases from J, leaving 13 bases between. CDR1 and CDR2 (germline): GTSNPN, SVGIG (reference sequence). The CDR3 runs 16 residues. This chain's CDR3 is CAWKIGGTSYNSPLHF. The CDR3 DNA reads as TGTGCCTGGAAAATTGGGGGGACCTCCTATAATTCACCCCTCCACTTT.

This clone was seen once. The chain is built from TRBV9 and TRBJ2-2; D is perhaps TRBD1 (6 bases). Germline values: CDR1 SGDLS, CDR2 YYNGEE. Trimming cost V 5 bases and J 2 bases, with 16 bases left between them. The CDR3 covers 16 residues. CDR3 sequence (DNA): TGTGCCAGCAGACCTGGACAGTACCTCAACACCGGGGAGCTGTTTTTT. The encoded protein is CASRPGQYLNTGELFF.

The CDR3 DNA reads as TGCGCCAGCAGCTTTCCCGGGGGCGGTACGGACACTGAAGCTTTCTTT. Translated: CASSFPGGGTDTEAFF. The gene calls are TRBV5-1 and TRBJ1-1; perhaps TRBD1 as D (6 bases). V dropped 2 bases and J dropped 3 bases, with 17 bases sitting between them. CDR1 and CDR2 (germline): SGHRS, YFSETQ. This CDR3 is built from 16 residues. Using reference TRBV5-1 and TRBJ1-1 for the parts outside the CDR3, the full variable domain is KAGVTQTPRYLIKTRGQQVTLSCSPISGHRSVSWYQQTPGQGLQFLFEYFSETQRNKGNFPGRFSGRQFSNSRSEMNVSTLELGDSALYLCASSFPGGGTDTEAFFGQGTRLTVV.

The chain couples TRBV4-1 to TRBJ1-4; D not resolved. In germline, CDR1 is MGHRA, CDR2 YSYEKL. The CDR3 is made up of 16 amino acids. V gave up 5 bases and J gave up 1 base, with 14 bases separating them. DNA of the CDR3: TGCGCCAGCAGCTTCGGCCCCCCCGTAACTAATGAAAAACTGTTTTTT. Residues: CASSFGPPVTNEKLFF.

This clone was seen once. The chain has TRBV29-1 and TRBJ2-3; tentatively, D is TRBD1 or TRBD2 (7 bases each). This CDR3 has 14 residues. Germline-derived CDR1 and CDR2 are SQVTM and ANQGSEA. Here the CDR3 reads CRVQGTTRIDTQYF. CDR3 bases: TGCAGAGTACAGGGGACTACCCGAATAGATACGCAGTATTTT.